The clone carrying this T cell receptor beta chain appeared a few times. No antigen is known for it. This CDR3 region has 14 residues. Deletions cut 3 bases from V and 6 bases from J, with 12 bases between. One entry per CDR3 protein, called by TCRdb with MiXCR from the 5' RACE reads. Of about 240,000 distinct CDR3 sequences listed, roughly 8.6% are singletons. This entry is derived from a study of CD8 T cells in ankylosing spondylitis. Whole-study findings and limits: Matched ankylosing spondylitis synovial fluid reportedly showed significant enrichment of disease-linked clones. Within ankylosing spondylitis blood, a TCR beta motif made up of several highly homologous variants appeared to be characteristic.

This chain uses TRBV12-3 or TRBV12-4 with TRBJ1-5; D may be TRBD1 (5 bases). The sequence came from a male donor with ankylosing spondylitis or in good health (not recorded which). Sequencing input: blood, either unsorted or a sorted T cell fraction (not recorded which). The CDR3, as DNA: TGTGCCAGCAGTTTGGGCAGGGCCGGTCAGCCCCAGCATTTT. It is translated as CASSLGRAGQPQHF.